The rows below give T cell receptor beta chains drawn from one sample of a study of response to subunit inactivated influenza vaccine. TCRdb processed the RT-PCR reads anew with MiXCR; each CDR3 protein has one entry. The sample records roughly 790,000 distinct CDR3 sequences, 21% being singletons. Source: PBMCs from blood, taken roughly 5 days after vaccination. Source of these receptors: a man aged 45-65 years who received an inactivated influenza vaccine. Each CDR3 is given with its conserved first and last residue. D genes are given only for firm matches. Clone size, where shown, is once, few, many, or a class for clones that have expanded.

CDR3aa: CASSQVTSGLSSYNEQFF
CDR3nt: TGTGCCAGCAGCCAAGTGACTAGCGGCTTGAGCTCCTACAATGAGCAGTTCTTC
v_gene: TRBV3-1
j_gene: TRBJ2-1
abundance: few
d_gene: TRBD2

CDR3aa: CSAPKTGGSYNSPLHF
CDR3nt: TGCAGTGCTCCTAAAACAGGGGGCTCCTATAATTCACCCCTCCACTTT
v_gene: TRBV20-1
j_gene: TRBJ1-6
abundance: few
d_gene: TRBD1

CDR3aa: CATSDALPGTFNEQFF
CDR3nt: TGTGCCACCAGTGATGCCCTACCCGGGACTTTCAATGAGCAGTTCTTC
v_gene: TRBV24-1
j_gene: TRBJ2-1
abundance: few
d_gene: -

CDR3aa: CASSLISGGLRKQYF
CDR3nt: TGTGCCAGCAGCCTAATTAGCGGGGGGCTGCGAAAGCAGTACTTC
v_gene: TRBV7-2
j_gene: TRBJ2-7
abundance: -
d_gene: TRBD2

CDR3aa: CSARDGGARFGETQYF
CDR3nt: TGCAGTGCTAGAGATGGCGGGGCGCGGTTTGGAGAGACCCAGTACTTC
v_gene: TRBV20-1
j_gene: TRBJ2-5
abundance: many
d_gene: -

CDR3aa: CASSLSKGQPNTGELFF
CDR3nt: TGTGCCAGCTCCCTCTCTAAGGGGCAGCCGAACACCGGGGAGCTGTTTTTT
v_gene: TRBV12-3/TRBV12-4
j_gene: TRBJ2-2
abundance: many
d_gene: -

CDR3aa: CASSHTGTGDTF
CDR3nt: TGTGCCAGCAGCCATACCGGGACAGGGGACACCTTC
v_gene: TRBV4-2
j_gene: TRBJ1-2
abundance: few
d_gene: TRBD1

CDR3aa: CASRRAGTGELFF
CDR3nt: TGTGCCAGCAGGAGGGCGGGCACCGGGGAGCTGTTTTTT
v_gene: TRBV7-8
j_gene: TRBJ2-2
abundance: -
d_gene: -

CDR3aa: CATSRARGGNQPQHF
CDR3nt: TGTGCCACCAGCAGAGCTCGGGGTGGCAATCAGCCCCAGCATTTT
v_gene: TRBV15
j_gene: TRBJ1-5
abundance: few
d_gene: -

CDR3aa: CASSFGLAVNTGELFF
CDR3nt: TGTGCCAGCAGCTTCGGACTAGCGGTAAACACCGGGGAGCTGTTTTTT
v_gene: TRBV5-6
j_gene: TRBJ2-2
abundance: few
d_gene: TRBD2

CDR3aa: CAISESLSRPQHF
CDR3nt: TGTGCCATCAGTGAGTCTTTATCACGTCCCCAGCATTTT
v_gene: TRBV10-3
j_gene: TRBJ1-5
abundance: few
d_gene: -

CDR3aa: CASSSGGTTLDYEQYF
CDR3nt: TGTGCCAGCAGCTCGGGTGGGACAACCTTGGACTACGAGCAGTACTTC
v_gene: TRBV7-2
j_gene: TRBJ2-7
abundance: few
d_gene: -

CDR3aa: CASQRGSSYNEQFF
CDR3nt: TGTGCCTCACAGCGGGGGTCCTCCTACAATGAGCAGTTCTTC
v_gene: TRBV12-3/TRBV12-4
j_gene: TRBJ2-1
abundance: many
d_gene: TRBD2

CDR3aa: CASSQEGRRSSYNSPLHF
CDR3nt: TGTGCCAGCAGCCAAGAAGGCAGGCGGAGCTCCTATAATTCACCCCTCCACTTT
v_gene: TRBV3-1
j_gene: TRBJ1-6
abundance: few
d_gene: -

CDR3aa: CATSDPGTSGKWNEQFF
CDR3nt: TGTGCCACCAGTGACCCCGGGACTAGCGGGAAATGGAATGAGCAGTTCTTC
v_gene: TRBV24-1
j_gene: TRBJ2-1
abundance: -
d_gene: TRBD2

CDR3aa: CASSTGLAGRLAKNIQYF
CDR3nt: TGTGCCAGTAGTACGGGACTAGCGGGACGATTAGCCAAAAACATTCAGTACTTC
v_gene: TRBV19
j_gene: TRBJ2-4
abundance: -
d_gene: TRBD2

CDR3aa: CSVSGLADEQYF
CDR3nt: TGCAGTGTCTCGGGACTAGCAGACGAGCAGTACTTC
v_gene: TRBV20-1
j_gene: TRBJ2-7
abundance: -
d_gene: TRBD2

CDR3aa: CASSLGGRHGETQYF
CDR3nt: TGTGCCAGCAGCTTAGGCGGACGCCATGGGGAGACCCAGTACTTC
v_gene: TRBV11-2
j_gene: TRBJ2-5
abundance: once
d_gene: -

CDR3aa: CASSLAAGHYNEQFF
CDR3nt: TGTGCCAGCAGCTTAGCGGCGGGACACTACAATGAGCAGTTCTTC
v_gene: TRBV7-2
j_gene: TRBJ2-1
abundance: -
d_gene: -

CDR3aa: CASSLSRTSGRVTGELFF
CDR3nt: TGTGCCAGCAGCTTATCCAGGACTAGCGGGAGGGTCACCGGGGAGCTGTTTTTT
v_gene: TRBV7-7
j_gene: TRBJ2-2
abundance: -
d_gene: TRBD2

CDR3aa: CAISESVGGQYEQYF
CDR3nt: TGTGCCATCAGTGAGTCAGTGGGGGGGCAGTACGAGCAGTACTTC
v_gene: TRBV10-3
j_gene: TRBJ2-7
abundance: few
d_gene: -

CDR3aa: CASSLVQIGDTQYF
CDR3nt: TGCGCCAGCAGCTTGGTACAAATCGGGGATACGCAGTATTTT
v_gene: TRBV5-1
j_gene: TRBJ2-3
abundance: many
d_gene: -

CDR3aa: CASEGTDYTGELFF
CDR3nt: TGTGCCAGCGAAGGAACAGACTACACCGGGGAGCTGTTTTTT
v_gene: TRBV12-3/TRBV12-4
j_gene: TRBJ2-2
abundance: -
d_gene: -

CDR3aa: CASSLTGKTEAFF
CDR3nt: TGTGCCAGCAGCTTAACGGGGAAGACTGAAGCTTTCTTT
v_gene: TRBV7-2
j_gene: TRBJ1-1
abundance: -
d_gene: -

CDR3aa: CASSSSGTGSYNEQFF
CDR3nt: TGCGCCAGCAGCTCATCCGGGACAGGGTCCTACAATGAGCAGTTCTTC
v_gene: TRBV5-1
j_gene: TRBJ2-1
abundance: -
d_gene: TRBD1

CDR3aa: CSAPSGENSYEQYF
CDR3nt: TGCAGTGCTCCCTCGGGGGAAAATTCCTACGAGCAGTACTTC
v_gene: TRBV20-1
j_gene: TRBJ2-7
abundance: few
d_gene: -